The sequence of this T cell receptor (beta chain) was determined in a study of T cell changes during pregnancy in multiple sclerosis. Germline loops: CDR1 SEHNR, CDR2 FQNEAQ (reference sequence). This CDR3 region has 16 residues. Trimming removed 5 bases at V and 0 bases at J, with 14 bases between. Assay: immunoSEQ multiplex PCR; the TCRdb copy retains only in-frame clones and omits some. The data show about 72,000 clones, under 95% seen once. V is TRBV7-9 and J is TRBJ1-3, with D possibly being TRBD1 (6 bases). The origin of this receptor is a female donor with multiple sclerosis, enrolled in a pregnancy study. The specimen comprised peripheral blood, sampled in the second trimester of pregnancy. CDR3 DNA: TGTGCCAGCAGCGTCCCTGCAGGGGTCTCTGGAAACACCATATATTTT. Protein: CASSVPAGVSGNTIYF.